The source of this T cell receptor beta chain is a study of T-cell reconstitution after alpha-beta-depleted transplantation in children. Overall study results and limits: At around two months after transplant, the alpha-beta T cells were reportedly derived from several hundred expanded clones that came from non-depleted graft cells. The origin of high day-60 TCRbeta diversity in some patients lay in surviving recipient T cells and thymic progenitors. Fresh T-cell production supplied most of the T-cell counts and diversity seen one year after transplant.

Points on this clonotype: Its antigen is currently unknown.

Unique molecular identifiers featured in how the TCRbeta library was prepared. From the PCR reads, TCRdb called clonotypes with MiXCR, one entry per CDR3 protein. The sample consists of 700,000 to 950,000 distinct CDR3 sequences, roughly 15% of them appearing once. There are 16 residues in the CDR3. From germline, CDR1 is MGHDK and CDR2 SYGVNS. After removal of 4 bases from V and 0 bases from J, the junction contained 7 bases not matched to a gene. Source: PBMCs, mostly from graft donor cells, taken 360 days after TCRalphabeta/CD19-depleted stem cell transplant. V and J are TRBV25-1 and TRBJ2-7, with 9 bases identical to TRBD2. The origin of this receptor is a male patient younger than 18 who had a stem cell transplant for acute lymphoblastic leukemia, so the T cells may come from the graft donor. The CDR3 loop reads CASSGREGRSSYEQYF. The CDR3 DNA reads TGTGCCAGCAGTGGGCGGGAGGGTAGGAGCTCCTACGAGCAGTACTTC.